This is a list of T cell receptor beta chains from one sample in a study of OX40 agonist ivuxolimab in advanced cancers. Data came from immunoSEQ multiplex PCR; TCRdb stores just in-frame clones and leaves some out. Counted here are more than 55,000 clones, approximately 91% occurring once; the ten biggest clones make up approximately 0.8%. Here the sequenced sample was CD4+ or CD8+ T cells sorted from blood, taken in a trial of the OX40 agonist ivuxolimab. These TCRs come from an adult with an advanced solid tumor such as melanoma, head and neck, liver or kidney cancer. CDR3s include the opening cysteine and the closing phenylalanine or tryptophan. The D gene is left open where the match is weak. Size is omitted from some rows. Given values are once, few, many or a class for expanded clones.

j_gene: TRBJ1-3; d_gene: NA; v_gene: TRBV6-5; abundance: NA; CDR3nt: TGTGCCAGCGCCCTCGGGGAGGGCCGTGGAAACACCATATATTTT; CDR3aa: CASALGEGRGNTIYF
j_gene: TRBJ2-3; d_gene: NA; v_gene: TRBV5-1; abundance: NA; CDR3nt: TGCGCCAGCAGCTTCACCGGGGGCACAGATACGCAGTATTTT; CDR3aa: CASSFTGGTDTQYF
j_gene: TRBJ2-7; d_gene: NA; v_gene: TRBV7-2; abundance: NA; CDR3nt: TGTGCCAGCAGCTTTGGACAGCCCTCCTACGAGCAGTACTTC; CDR3aa: CASSFGQPSYEQYF
j_gene: TRBJ2-5; d_gene: NA; v_gene: TRBV7-2; abundance: few; CDR3nt: TGTGCCAGCAGCTTAGCGGAGACCCAGTACTTC; CDR3aa: CASSLAETQYF
j_gene: TRBJ1-5; d_gene: TRBD1; v_gene: TRBV15; abundance: NA; CDR3nt: TGTGCCACCAGCCGCACCTCTTCTACAGGGGAAACCCAGCATTTT; CDR3aa: CATSRTSSTGETQHF
j_gene: TRBJ2-3; d_gene: TRBD2; v_gene: TRBV11-2; abundance: NA; CDR3nt: TGTGCCAGCAGCTTAGAACTAGCGGGGGTAATTGGCTCTAGCACAGATACGCAGTATTTT; CDR3aa: CASSLELAGVIGSSTDTQYF
j_gene: TRBJ2-2; d_gene: TRBD2; v_gene: TRBV5-1; abundance: NA; CDR3nt: TGCGCCAGCAGCCCGGGACTAGGGGGTGCCGGGGAGCTGTTTTTT; CDR3aa: CASSPGLGGAGELFF
j_gene: TRBJ1-2; d_gene: TRBD1; v_gene: TRBV27; abundance: NA; CDR3nt: TGTGCCAGCAGTTTCTCCGGGACAGGGAACTATGGCTACACCTTC; CDR3aa: CASSFSGTGNYGYTF
j_gene: TRBJ2-2; d_gene: NA; v_gene: TRBV9; abundance: few; CDR3nt: TGTGCCAGCAGCAGAGGGACTCAGAACACCGGGGAGCTGTTTTTT; CDR3aa: CASSRGTQNTGELFF
j_gene: TRBJ1-6; d_gene: NA; v_gene: TRBV21-1; abundance: NA; CDR3nt: TGTGCCAGCAGCCAAGTACAGGGGACAGGGGGCACCACACAGCACTTT; CDR3aa: CASSQVQGTGGTTQHF
j_gene: TRBJ2-5; d_gene: NA; v_gene: TRBV13; abundance: NA; CDR3nt: TGTGCCAGCGGACAGTCACAAGAGACCCAGTACTTC; CDR3aa: CASGQSQETQYF
j_gene: TRBJ1-2; d_gene: TRBD1; v_gene: TRBV19; abundance: once; CDR3nt: TGTGCCAGTAGACCGACAGGGAACTATGGCTACACCTTC; CDR3aa: CASRPTGNYGYTF
j_gene: TRBJ2-2; d_gene: TRBD1; v_gene: TRBV7-6; abundance: once; CDR3nt: TGTGCCAGCAGCCTCTTGGTATTTTCGGGACAGACCAACATCGGGGAGCTGTTTTTT; CDR3aa: CASSLLVFSGQTNIGELFF
j_gene: TRBJ1-3; d_gene: TRBD1; v_gene: TRBV28; abundance: NA; CDR3nt: TGTGCCAGCAGTTTTAGTCAGGGGGGCGGAAACACCATATATTTT; CDR3aa: CASSFSQGGGNTIYF
j_gene: TRBJ2-1; d_gene: NA; v_gene: TRBV9; abundance: NA; CDR3nt: TGTGCCAGCAGCGTAGACCCCTCCCCTAACAATGAGCAGTTCTTC; CDR3aa: CASSVDPSPNNEQFF
j_gene: TRBJ2-7; d_gene: NA; v_gene: TRBV6-1; abundance: NA; CDR3nt: TGTGCCAGCAGTACTGAGGATTGGACAGACTACGAGCAGTACTTC; CDR3aa: CASSTEDWTDYEQYF
j_gene: TRBJ2-5; d_gene: TRBD2; v_gene: TRBV4-3; abundance: NA; CDR3nt: TGCGCCAGCAGCCAAGACCTAGCGGCCTGGGGGGCCCAGTACTTC; CDR3aa: CASSQDLAAWGAQYF
j_gene: TRBJ2-3; d_gene: NA; v_gene: TRBV19; abundance: NA; CDR3nt: TGTGCCAGTAGTGCGGGACAAAGGAGAGATACGCAGTATTTT; CDR3aa: CASSAGQRRDTQYF
j_gene: TRBJ2-3; d_gene: TRBD2; v_gene: TRBV9; abundance: NA; CDR3nt: TGTGCCAGCAGCTCGACTAGCGGTGATTGGGATACGCAGTATTTT; CDR3aa: CASSSTSGDWDTQYF
j_gene: TRBJ2-3; d_gene: NA; v_gene: TRBV28; abundance: NA; CDR3nt: TGTGCCAGCAGTTTGACGGATACGCAGTATTTT; CDR3aa: CASSLTDTQYF